This T cell receptor (beta chain) was identified in a study of blood T cell repertoires in COVID-19. Overall study: The analysed material was cDNA or gDNA that came from T cells, B-cell-depleted T cells, or PBMCs.

Germline V gives CDR1 SEHNR, CDR2 FQNEAQ (reference sequence). CDR3 length equals 15 residues. Trimming shortened V by 5 bases and J by 0 bases, and 13 bases separated the two germline ends. Here immunoSEQ multiplex PCR was the method, and the copy in TCRdb shows in-frame clones only, minus some. The table records 290,000 or so clones, around 90% of them present only once. The sample comprised peripheral blood. This clonotype originated in a man aged 18-30 years with active or convalescent COVID-19. The J gene is TRBJ2-5, the V gene TRBV7-9; possible D gene TRBD2, 6 bases. CDR3 residues: CASSLGEAYQETQYF. CDR3 DNA: TGTGCCAGCAGCCTCGGGGAGGCGTACCAAGAGACCCAGTACTTC.